This TCR beta chain comes out of a study of cytomegalovirus exposure and HLA in healthy donors. Concerning this clone itself: Its target is unknown.

This CDR3 is 14 amino acids long. From germline, CDR1 is LNHDA and CDR2 SQIVND (reference sequence). Trimming took 5 bases from V and 1 from J; bases not matched to a gene: 5. With 60 Vbeta and 13 Jbeta primers, the PCR was carried out. TCRdb's table, derived via immunoSEQ multiplex PCR, lists solely in-frame clones and lacks some. Among about 130,000 clones listed, approximately 80% were seen once. Study-level points and caveats: Researchers reported in a later analysis that a missense DCLRE1C variant was tied to TCR beta V- and J-gene trimming.

The chain joins TRBV19 to TRBJ2-7; 7 positions match TRBD2. The sequencing input was PBMCs. This TCR was recovered from a male donor in good health and CMV-seronegative. The CDR3 DNA follows: TGTGCCAGTAGTGAGGCGGGAGCGTCCTACGAGCAGTACTTC. Translating it yields CASSEAGASYEQYF.